The next 5 T cell receptor beta chains were all read from a single sample in a study of OX40 agonist ivuxolimab in advanced cancers. The table came from immunoSEQ multiplex PCR; TCRdb's copy has only in-frame clones and leaves some out. Here the sample spans over 50,000 clones, 89% being singletons. Source: CD4+ or CD8+ T cells sorted from blood, taken in a trial of the OX40 agonist ivuxolimab. The receptors were gathered from an adult with an advanced solid tumor such as melanoma, head and neck, liver or kidney cancer.

This clone is a singleton in its sample. The V and J genes are TRBV28 and TRBJ2-5; tentatively, D is TRBD1 (6 bases). The better agreement between TRBJ2-7 and the DNA end casts doubt on the J call. The CDR3 runs 16 residues. Germline CDR1 is MDHEN and CDR2 is SYDVKM. CDR3 DNA sequence: TGTGCCAGCAGCAACACCTCGACAGGAGACTCCTACGAGCAGTACTTC. It codes for CASSNTSTGDSYEQYF.

The CDR3 DNA reads TGCAGCGTTGAAGCTAGCGGCTCCTACAATGAGCAGTTCTTC. This gives the protein CSVEASGSYNEQFF. This chain connects TRBV29-1 to TRBJ2-1; 7 nucleotides match TRBD2. This CDR3 spans 14 amino acids. Germline-derived CDR1 and CDR2 are SQVTM and ANQGSEA. J lost 0 bases, V lost 1 base, and 0 bases had no gene match.

The chain employs TRBV27 and TRBJ2-5; tentatively, D is TRBD1 (5 bases). The V end was cut by 2 bases, the J end by 1 base, with 14 bases between. The CDR3 has 16 residues. The germline V gene encodes CDR1 MNHEY and CDR2 SMNVEV (reference sequence). The CDR3 sequence is CASSLNSAGFQETQYF. The CDR3 nucleotides read TGTGCCAGCAGTTTAAATTCTGCAGGGTTCCAAGAGACCCAGTACTTC.

This chain connects TRBV19 to TRBJ1-1; D is unclear. The CDR3 runs 12 residues. In germline, CDR1 is LNHDA, CDR2 SQIVND (reference sequence). V was trimmed by 5 bases and J by 7 bases, leaving 11 bases between them. For the CDR3, the DNA is TGTGCCAGTAGTTCGACATTAGATGAAGCTTTCTTT. Residues: CASSSTLDEAFF.

A single count supports this clone. V usage is TRBV11-3 and J usage is TRBJ2-7; possibly TRBD1 for D (5 bases). This CDR3 has 13 amino acids. The germline V gene encodes CDR1 SGHNT and CDR2 YENEEA. The V and J ends lost 2 bases and 3 bases respectively, with 8 bases between them. For the CDR3, the DNA is TGTGCCAGCAGCTTACATCAGGGCTACGAGCAGTACTTC. Translation gives CASSLHQGYEQYF.